Here is one TCR beta chain with its context. Its antigen is not identified. TCR beta cDNA libraries had unique molecular identifiers. The yield from about 1 to 10 million T cells was 500,000 or so cDNA molecules in total. MiXCR was run by TCRdb on the PCR reads, yielding one entry per CDR3 protein. The top ten clones hold roughly 4.5% of a sample with approximately 770,000 distinct CDR3 sequences, 40% to 55% of them seen once. These data belong to a study of post-analysis software for immune sequencing data. Whole-study context: Disease courses included relapsing-remitting, secondary progressive and progressive-relapsing multiple sclerosis.

Findings and limits, study-wide: Those with multiple sclerosis, the patient group, showed significantly lower normalized Chao1 diversity than controls. Same-batch samples co-clustered strongly by F measure.

The sequence came from a girl between 10 and 17 years old with multiple sclerosis. Sequenced input: blood.

The CDR3 sequence: CASRRTSGPIDEQFF. DNA for the CDR3: TGTGCCAGCAGGCGGACTAGCGGACCCATCGATGAGCAGTTCTTC. The chain joins TRBV12-3 or TRBV12-4 to TRBJ2-1; 10 bases map to TRBD2. The CDR3 spans 15 residues. With 6 bases clipped from V and 8 bases from J, the junction kept 10 bases outside the gene matches.